This TCR beta chain was profiled in a study of shared clonotypes between healthy human individuals. Regarding this clone: Other DNA sequences in the same sample also yield this CDR3.

V was cut by 3 bases and J by 3 bases, with 9 bases left in between. Germline CDR1 and CDR2: SEHNR and FQNEAQ (reference sequence). CDR3 length: 13 residues. Positive CCR7 selection of CD45RO-negative cells yielded the naive CD8 cells, and terminally differentiated effector memory CD45RA+ cells were excluded. Several immunoSEQ plates received, in even portions, the genomic DNA of each subset. Produced via immunoSEQ multiplex PCR; TCRdb's table is partial and in-frame only. Among 700,000 to 950,000 clones, about 97% were seen once, and the ten largest hold about 0.25%. The origin of this receptor is a man between 25 and 39 years old in good health. The sequenced sample consisted of naive CD8+ T cells sorted from blood. This chain joins TRBV7-9 and TRBJ2-7; D is unclear. CDR3 nucleotides: TGTGCCAGCAGCTTTATGTCGAGCTACGAGCAGTACTTC. It is translated as CASSFMSSYEQYF.